The 18 T cell receptor beta chains reported below all come from one sample, sequenced in a study of post-analysis software for immune sequencing data (dated by TCRdb to the mid-2010s). Receptor libraries were prepared by PCR. These reads were obtained on an Illumina HiSeq 2500. To reduce PCR and sequencing biases, unique molecular identifiers were incorporated into the TCR beta cDNA libraries. TCRdb applied fastp at Q25 and MiXCR to the public reads, then kept only in-frame beta chains. Records with the same CDR3 protein are collapsed into one entry carrying the most frequent genes and DNA. The sample has under 650,000 distinct CDR3 sequences on record, roughly 47% of them singletons. The ten largest clones represent under 2% of the sample. The full study reports these points: Patients showed significantly higher frequencies than controls for several TRBV segments, among them TRBV5-6, TRBV5-1 and TRBV20-1.

These receptors have no identified antigens. What was sequenced was blood. These receptors were obtained from a girl between 5 and 17 years old with multiple sclerosis.

The chain employs TRBV9 and TRBJ2-1; 11 nucleotides agree with TRBD2. The V segment lost 3 bases and the J segment 9 bases; nucleotides outside the gene matches: 11. The CDR3 runs to 16 residues. Germline CDR1 and CDR2: SGDLS and YYNGEE. CDR3 amino acids: CASSGLTSGGAGEQFF. Here the CDR3 DNA reads TGTGCCAGCAGCGGTTTAACTAGCGGGGGAGCCGGTGAGCAGTTCTTC.

CDR3 nucleotides: TGTGCCAGCAGTTTCTCCCTGGGACAGGGACTGGCTGAAGCTTTCTTT. This codes for CASSFSLGQGLAEAFF. This rearrangement joins TRBV12-3 or TRBV12-4 to TRBJ1-1; TRBD1 agrees at 9 bases. V was clipped by 3 bases and J by 6 bases; unmatched bases: 11. The CDR3 totals 16 residues.

This clonotype was seen a single time. V usage is TRBV7-9 and J usage is TRBJ2-7, with D tentatively TRBD1 (6 bases). Trimming pared 4 bases from V and 3 bases from J, leaving 19 bases between. The germline V gene encodes CDR1 SEHNR and CDR2 FQNEAQ (reference sequence). CDR3 length: 16 residues. CDR3 DNA sequence: TGTGCCAGCAGCTCCAGCAGGGGCTTCGGTGGCTACGAGCAGTACTTC. Translating gives CASSSSRGFGGYEQYF.

CDR3 loop: CASSLTSGGVYEQYF. Written as DNA, the CDR3 is TGTGCCAGCAGCTTGACTAGCGGGGGGGTTTACGAGCAGTACTTC. The chain recombines TRBV7-3 with TRBJ2-7, with 14 bases that match TRBD2. There are 15 residues in the CDR3. V gave up 3 bases and J gave up 4 bases; unmatched junction bases: 2. Germline CDR1 is SGHTA and CDR2 is FQGTGA.

The chain recombines TRBV4-2 with TRBJ2-5; 10 nucleotides agree with TRBD2. The J call may be in error: the DNA end matches TRBJ2-7 better. The V gene's germline CDR1 is LGHNA and CDR2 YNFKEQ. This CDR3 contains 14 residues. The DNA for the CDR3 is TGTGCCAGCAGCCAGAGCGGGAGGGCCCACGAGCAGTACTTC. This encodes CASSQSGRAHEQYF.

The V and J genes are TRBV5-1 and TRBJ1-2, with 9 bases lining up with TRBD1. Trimming cost V 0 bases and J 7 bases; bases outside gene matches: 4. This CDR3 is 14 amino acids long. CDR1 and CDR2 (germline): SGHRS, YFSETQ. The CDR3 DNA sequence: TGCGCCAGCAGCTTGGCACAGGGGGCTAGTGGCTACACCTTC. Protein product: CASSLAQGASGYTF. Full variable domain (missing parts from reference TRBV5-1 and TRBJ1-2): KAGVTQTPRYLIKTRGQQVTLSCSPISGHRSVSWYQQTPGQGLQFLFEYFSETQRNKGNFPGRFSGRQFSNSRSEMNVSTLELGDSALYLCASSLAQGASGYTFGSGTRLTVV.

In its sample, this clonotype was seen once. The gene calls are TRBV6-5 and TRBJ2-1, with 10 bases matching TRBD1. The CDR3 is 17 residues long. J gave up 0 bases and V 4 bases, and 6 bases lay outside the gene matches. Germline CDR1 is MNHEY and CDR2 is SVGAGI. This CDR3 is CASSLGQGRSSYNEQFF. The CDR3 region has the DNA TGTGCCAGCAGTTTGGGACAGGGGCGAAGCTCCTACAATGAGCAGTTCTTC.

In its sample, this clonotype was seen a few times. The chain uses TRBV20-1 and TRBJ1-6, with D hard to call. Trimming stripped 0 bases from V and 0 bases from J, with 9 bases between. CDR3 length equals 16 residues. Germline assignment: CDR1 DFQATT and CDR2 SNEGSKA (reference sequence). In DNA, the CDR3 is TGCAGTGCTAGAGAGGGCGGGAGCTCCTATAATTCACCCCTCCACTTT. Amino acids: CSAREGGSSYNSPLHF.

This clonotype was seen a few times. This chain connects TRBV20-1 to TRBJ2-4; D ambiguous. CDR1 is DFQATT and CDR2 is SNEGSKA in the germline V gene (reference sequence). The CDR3 has 15 residues. The V end was cut by 1 base, the J end by 1 base, with 11 bases between. In nucleotides, the CDR3 is TGCAGTGCTAGAGCAAATCTACTGGCCAAAAACATTCAGTACTTC. It encodes CSARANLLAKNIQYF.

The chain combines TRBV7-2 with TRBJ2-7; no clear D gene. The germline V and J ends were trimmed by 1 base and 4 bases, with 14 bases remaining between them. Looked up from germline, CDR1 is SGHTA and CDR2 is FQGNSA. The CDR3 length is 15 residues. The CDR3 sequence is CASSLEAILGYEQYF. The CDR3 nucleotides read TGTGCCAGCAGCTTAGAGGCGATCCTAGGGTACGAGCAGTACTTC. Supplemented by reference TRBV7-2 and TRBJ2-7, the full variable domain reads GAGVSQSPSNKVTEKGKDVELRCDPISGHTALYWYRQSLGQGLEFLIYFQGNSAPDKSGLPSDRFSAERTGGSVSTLTIQRTQQEDSAVYLCASSLEAILGYEQYFGPGTRLTVT.

The genes are TRBV7-3 and TRBJ2-1; weak D call: TRBD2 (7 bases). CDR3 size: 16 residues. CDR1 and CDR2 (germline): SGHTA, FQGTGA. V gave up 4 bases and J gave up 4 bases, with 17 bases separating them. DNA for the CDR3: TGTGCCAGCAGCTCCGGAGGGGGGGTATTATACAATGAGCAGTTCTTC. It encodes CASSSGGGVLYNEQFF.

This clonotype was detected a few times. The rearrangement links TRBV7-2 to TRBJ1-2, with D perhaps matching TRBD1 (5 bases). This CDR3 is built from 17 residues. The germline CDR1 and CDR2 sequences are SGHTA and FQGNSA. Trimming shortened V by 1 base and J by 4 bases, and 19 bases separated the two germline ends. CDR3 protein: CASSLVGRAIGAYGYTF. The CDR3 DNA sequence: TGTGCCAGCAGCTTAGTGGGCAGGGCGATAGGGGCCTATGGCTACACCTTC.

This sequence joins TRBV10-3 and TRBJ2-5; tentatively, D is TRBD1 (6 bases). There are 15 residues in the CDR3. The germline CDR1 and CDR2 sequences are ENHRY and SYGVKD. With 9 bases removed from V and 2 bases from J, the gap between germline ends came to 19 bases. As DNA, the CDR3 is TGTGCCATTTCGACGGGACAAGTCGGGCAAGAGACCCAGTACTTC. It yields the protein CAISTGQVGQETQYF.

The genes are TRBV27 and TRBJ2-3; D could derive from TRBD1 or TRBD2 (5 bases each). CDR1 is MNHEY and CDR2 is SMNVEV in the germline V gene (reference sequence). This CDR3 contains 15 residues. V dropped 3 bases and J dropped 1 base, with 11 bases sitting between them. The CDR3 is CASSFNGDRTDTQYF. The CDR3 DNA reads TGTGCCAGCAGTTTCAACGGGGACCGCACAGATACGCAGTATTTT.

This clonotype was seen only a few times. The chain joins TRBV24-1 to TRBJ2-7, with D possibly called TRBD1 or TRBD2 (5 bases each). There are 13 residues in the CDR3. The germline V and J ends were trimmed by 9 bases and 2 bases, with 13 bases remaining between them. The germline gives CDR1 KGHDR, CDR2 SFDVKD. The CDR3: CATSGTATYEQYF. Written as DNA, the CDR3 is TGTGCCACCTCCGGGACGGCAACCTACGAGCAGTACTTC.

V gene TRBV5-4 combines with J gene TRBJ2-3; 12 positions match TRBD1. The CDR3 is made up of 18 amino acids. The germline V gene encodes CDR1 SGHNT and CDR2 YYREEE (reference sequence). Trimming took 4 bases from V and 0 from J; bases not matched to a gene: 9. The CDR3 sequence: CASSHGTGGAPSTDTQYF. CDR3 DNA sequence: TGTGCCAGCAGCCATGGGACAGGGGGCGCACCTAGCACAGATACGCAGTATTTT.

The rearrangement joins TRBV3-1 to TRBJ1-6, with D possibly matching TRBD1 (6 bases). CDR3 size: 15 residues. V was pared by 6 bases and J by 3 bases, with 12 bases between. Germline loops: CDR1 LGHDT, CDR2 YNNKEL (reference sequence). The CDR3 bases are TGTGCCAGCAGTGGCAGGGGAATCTATAATTCACCCCTCCACTTT. Its translation: CASSGRGIYNSPLHF.

The V gene is TRBV6-2 or TRBV6-3, the J gene TRBJ2-1, with a possible D match to TRBD2 (6 bases). Germline V gene lookup returns CDR1 MNHEY and CDR2 SVGEGT. This CDR3 region has 15 residues. V was trimmed by 8 bases and J by 7 bases, leaving 21 bases between them. In nucleotides, the CDR3 is TGTGCCAGCCTCGGGAGACTCCTTAGGCAAAATGAGCAGTTCTTC. As protein: CASLGRLLRQNEQFF.